A single sample gave rise to the 17 T cell receptor beta chains below, sequenced in a study of blood T cell repertoires in COVID-19. Sequencing was performed with immunoSEQ multiplex PCR; in TCRdb, only in-frame clones are kept and a portion is missing. The sample contains around 240,000 clones, about nine tenths of which appear only once. The sequencing input was PBMCs or T cells enriched from blood (not recorded which). These receptors originate from a man aged 45-65 years who had been exposed to COVID-19.

This clone was observed once. At one boundary the junction diverges from the germline segment, which might be a read error. The chain couples TRBV19 to TRBJ2-7; 7 bases map to TRBD1. The CDR3 runs 16 residues. CDR1 and CDR2 from the germline V gene are LNHDA and SQIVND (reference sequence). CDR3: CASSTPPDREHYEQYF. In nucleotides, the CDR3 is TGTGCCAGCAGTACGCCTCCCGACAGGGAGCACTACGAGCAGTACTTC.

V usage is TRBV24-1 and J usage is TRBJ2-5, with 8 bases aligning to TRBD1. This CDR3 spans 14 amino acids. The V gene's germline CDR1 is KGHDR and CDR2 SFDVKD. With V trimmed by 2 bases and J by 9 bases, 7 bases remained unmatched. In nucleotides, the CDR3 is TGTGCCACCAGTGATTGGACAGGGACGGGGGCCCAGTACTTC. It encodes CATSDWTGTGAQYF.

The V and J genes are TRBV6-5 and TRBJ1-2; D might be TRBD1 (6 bases). Germline CDR1 is MNHEY and CDR2 is SVGAGI. This CDR3 has 11 amino acids. V lost 7 bases, J lost 7 bases, and 10 bases lay in between. This CDR3 is CASTLTGGYTF. CDR3 sequence (DNA): TGTGCCAGCACCCTGACAGGTGGCTACACCTTC.

The chain combines TRBV7-9 with TRBJ2-5; TRBD1 aligns across 8 bases. The CDR3 extends over 13 amino acids. CDR1 and CDR2 from the germline V gene are SEHNR and FQNEAQ (reference sequence). V gave up 7 bases and J gave up 5 bases; unmatched junction bases: 6. The CDR3 DNA reads TGTGCCAGCACCAGGGGGCGCTGGGAGACCCAGTACTTC. It specifies CASTRGRWETQYF.

For the CDR3, the DNA is TGCGCCAGCAACCGCCTCCACCGGGGGAGCTCCTACGAGCAGTACTTC. Its protein is CASNRLHRGSSYEQYF. This chain joins TRBV5-1 and TRBJ2-7; D perhaps matches TRBD2 (6 bases). V was pared by 6 bases and J by 0 bases, with 19 bases between. CDR1 and CDR2 from the germline V gene are SGHRS and YFSETQ. The CDR3 has 16 amino acids.

The V and J genes are TRBV6-5 and TRBJ1-3; D is possibly TRBD1 (5 bases). Trimming took 2 bases from V and 0 from J, leaving 5 bases between them. In germline, CDR1 is MNHEY, CDR2 SVGAGI. CDR3 length: 14 residues. CDR3 residues: CASSYDSSGNTIYF. DNA of the CDR3: TGTGCCAGCAGTTACGACAGCTCTGGAAACACCATATATTTT.

The V and J genes are TRBV5-1 and TRBJ2-2; D perhaps matches TRBD2 (5 bases). The CDR3 totals 15 residues. V was shortened by 1 base and J by 6 bases, with 13 bases between the two germline ends. Germline V gene sequence: CDR1 SGHRS, CDR2 YFSETQ. This CDR3 reads CASSLWRSGAGELFF. CDR3 in DNA: TGCGCCAGCAGCTTGTGGCGGTCCGGGGCCGGGGAGCTGTTTTTT. Together with reference TRBV5-1 and TRBJ2-2, the CDR3 gives the full variable domain: KAGVTQTPRYLIKTRGQQVTLSCSPISGHRSVSWYQQTPGQGLQFLFEYFSETQRNKGNFPGRFSGRQFSNSRSEMNVSTLELGDSALYLCASSLWRSGAGELFFGEGSRLTVL.

V is TRBV15 and J is TRBJ1-2; D remains unclear. The CDR3 has 14 amino acids. Trimming took 1 base from V and 4 from J, leaving 10 bases between them. Germline values: CDR1 LNHNV, CDR2 YYDKDF (reference sequence). CDR3 in DNA: TGTGCCACCAGCAGAGCACTAGGGAGCTATGGCTACACCTTC. Translated, it gives CATSRALGSYGYTF.

The rearrangement links TRBV6-5 to TRBJ1-1, with 7 bases that match TRBD1. The J segment lost 7 bases and the V segment lost 10 bases, leaving 12 bases of the junction unmatched. The germline V gene encodes CDR1 MNHEY and CDR2 SVGAGI. The CDR3 extends over 13 amino acids. The chain's CDR3 is CATRQLPGGEAFF. The CDR3, as DNA: TGTGCCACCCGACAGCTCCCAGGGGGTGAAGCTTTCTTT.

This clone appeared once. The chain combines TRBV13 with TRBJ2-1; 8 bases fit TRBD2. This CDR3 spans 13 amino acids. Looked up from germline, CDR1 is PRHDT and CDR2 is FYEKMQ (reference sequence). With V trimmed by 5 bases and J by 5 bases, 2 bases remained unmatched. The CDR3 protein is CASSSGSHNEQFF. CDR3 nucleotides: TGTGCCAGCAGCAGCGGGAGTCACAATGAGCAGTTCTTC.

The chain couples TRBV27 to TRBJ2-1, with 12 bases that match TRBD2. V shed 3 bases and J 0 bases; nucleotides not matched to a gene: 9. The CDR3 totals 19 residues. CDR1 and CDR2 (germline): MNHEY, SMNVEV (reference sequence). CDR3 nucleotides: TGTGCCAGCAGTTTTTTGCTAGCGGGAGGGCCGAGCTCCTACAATGAGCAGTTCTTC. It codes for CASSFLLAGGPSSYNEQFF.

This clone has a single count. The V gene is TRBV5-1, the J gene TRBJ2-1, with 12 nucleotides matching TRBD2. Trimming at V came to 5 bases and at J to 4 bases, leaving 7 bases not matched to a gene. In germline, CDR1 is SGHRS, CDR2 YFSETQ. The CDR3 extends over 16 amino acids. The CDR3 is CASSYGLAGSYNEQFF. In nucleotides, the CDR3 is TGCGCCAGCAGTTATGGACTAGCGGGGAGTTACAATGAGCAGTTCTTC.

V usage is TRBV9 and J usage is TRBJ2-1; D is perhaps TRBD1 (5 bases). The CDR3 has 16 residues. Between the trimmed V and J ends, which lost 2 bases and 9 bases, there was a span of 21 bases. Germline values: CDR1 SGDLS, CDR2 YYNGEE. The CDR3 nucleotides are TGTGCCAGCAGCGTCGGAAGGGGCTCAGATTTTTTTGAGCAGTTCTTC. Amino acid sequence: CASSVGRGSDFFEQFF.

The V gene is TRBV11-1, the J gene TRBJ1-4; no firm D call. V was pared by 4 bases and J by 7 bases, with 10 bases between. Germline-derived CDR1 and CDR2 are SGHAT and FQDESV (reference sequence). The CDR3 is 13 residues long. CDR3 in amino acids: CASSSYIGEKLFF. CDR3 DNA sequence: TGTGCCAGCAGCTCATACATTGGTGAAAAACTGTTTTTT.

This clone was counted only a few times. The chain employs TRBV19 and TRBJ2-1, with 8 bases identical to TRBD1. The CDR3 has 16 amino acids. V shed 1 base and J 5 bases; nucleotides not matched to a gene: 7. The germline V gene has CDR1 LNHDA and CDR2 SQIVND (reference sequence). CDR3 residues: CASSIVVGQGDNEQFF. CDR3 coding DNA: TGTGCCAGTAGTATAGTAGTTGGACAGGGCGACAATGAGCAGTTCTTC.

This chain connects TRBV28 to TRBJ2-1; 12 nucleotides line up with TRBD2. CDR3 length: 17 amino acids. After removal of 7 bases from V and 0 bases from J, the junction contained 7 bases not matched to a gene. The germline V gene has CDR1 MDHEN and CDR2 SYDVKM. The CDR3 reads CASISLAGGSSYNEQFF. Here the CDR3 DNA reads TGTGCCAGCATATCCCTAGCGGGAGGGTCCTCCTACAATGAGCAGTTCTTC.

In the case of this clone: The same CDR3 arises from other DNA sequences in this sample as well. This chain joins TRBV5-1 and TRBJ2-3; D call uncertain. This CDR3 spans 14 amino acids. Germline V gene lookup returns CDR1 SGHRS and CDR2 YFSETQ. V was shortened by 1 base and J by 0 bases, with 6 bases between the two germline ends. The CDR3: CASSLSGSTDTQYF. CDR3 coding DNA: TGCGCCAGCAGCTTGTCGGGTAGCACAGATACGCAGTATTTT. Combining the CDR3 with reference TRBV5-1 and TRBJ2-3 gives the whole variable domain KAGVTQTPRYLIKTRGQQVTLSCSPISGHRSVSWYQQTPGQGLQFLFEYFSETQRNKGNFPGRFSGRQFSNSRSEMNVSTLELGDSALYLCASSLSGSTDTQYFGPGTRLTVL.